Included here is one TCR beta chain sequence, with context. The same CDR3 is also encoded by other DNA sequences in this sample. The germline gives CDR1 SEHNR, CDR2 FQNEAQ (reference sequence). This CDR3 is 15 amino acids long. The V gene lost 5 bases and the J gene lost 2 bases, with 12 bases spanning the gap. This table comes from immunoSEQ multiplex PCR, and its TCRdb copy is limited to in-frame clones, with some not included. In the table there are approximately 200,000 clones, 88% of which are singletons. This record comes from a study of blood T cell repertoires in COVID-19. The chain combines TRBV7-9 with TRBJ2-2; D might be TRBD2 (5 bases). Sequenced: peripheral blood. This TCR was sampled from a man in his 70s with acute or convalescent COVID-19. The CDR3 nucleotides read TGTGCCAGCAGCCTTGGAGGAGGAAACACCGGGGAGCTGTTTTTT. Amino acids: CASSLGGGNTGELFF.